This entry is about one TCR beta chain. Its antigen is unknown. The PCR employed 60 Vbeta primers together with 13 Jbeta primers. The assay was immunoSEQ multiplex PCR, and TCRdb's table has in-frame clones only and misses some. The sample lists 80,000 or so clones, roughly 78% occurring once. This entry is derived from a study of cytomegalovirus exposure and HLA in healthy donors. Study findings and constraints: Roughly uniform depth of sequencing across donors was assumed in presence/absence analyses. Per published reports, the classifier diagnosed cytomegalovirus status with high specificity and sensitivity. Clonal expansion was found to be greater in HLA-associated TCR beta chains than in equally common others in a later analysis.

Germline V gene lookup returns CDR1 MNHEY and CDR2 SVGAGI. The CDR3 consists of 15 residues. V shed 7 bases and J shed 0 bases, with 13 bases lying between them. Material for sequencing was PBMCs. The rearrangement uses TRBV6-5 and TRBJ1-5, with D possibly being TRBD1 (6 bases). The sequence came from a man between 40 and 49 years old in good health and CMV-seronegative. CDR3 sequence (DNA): TGTGCCAGCAAGGACAGAATAACTAGCAATCAGCCCCAGCATTTT. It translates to CASKDRITSNQPQHF.